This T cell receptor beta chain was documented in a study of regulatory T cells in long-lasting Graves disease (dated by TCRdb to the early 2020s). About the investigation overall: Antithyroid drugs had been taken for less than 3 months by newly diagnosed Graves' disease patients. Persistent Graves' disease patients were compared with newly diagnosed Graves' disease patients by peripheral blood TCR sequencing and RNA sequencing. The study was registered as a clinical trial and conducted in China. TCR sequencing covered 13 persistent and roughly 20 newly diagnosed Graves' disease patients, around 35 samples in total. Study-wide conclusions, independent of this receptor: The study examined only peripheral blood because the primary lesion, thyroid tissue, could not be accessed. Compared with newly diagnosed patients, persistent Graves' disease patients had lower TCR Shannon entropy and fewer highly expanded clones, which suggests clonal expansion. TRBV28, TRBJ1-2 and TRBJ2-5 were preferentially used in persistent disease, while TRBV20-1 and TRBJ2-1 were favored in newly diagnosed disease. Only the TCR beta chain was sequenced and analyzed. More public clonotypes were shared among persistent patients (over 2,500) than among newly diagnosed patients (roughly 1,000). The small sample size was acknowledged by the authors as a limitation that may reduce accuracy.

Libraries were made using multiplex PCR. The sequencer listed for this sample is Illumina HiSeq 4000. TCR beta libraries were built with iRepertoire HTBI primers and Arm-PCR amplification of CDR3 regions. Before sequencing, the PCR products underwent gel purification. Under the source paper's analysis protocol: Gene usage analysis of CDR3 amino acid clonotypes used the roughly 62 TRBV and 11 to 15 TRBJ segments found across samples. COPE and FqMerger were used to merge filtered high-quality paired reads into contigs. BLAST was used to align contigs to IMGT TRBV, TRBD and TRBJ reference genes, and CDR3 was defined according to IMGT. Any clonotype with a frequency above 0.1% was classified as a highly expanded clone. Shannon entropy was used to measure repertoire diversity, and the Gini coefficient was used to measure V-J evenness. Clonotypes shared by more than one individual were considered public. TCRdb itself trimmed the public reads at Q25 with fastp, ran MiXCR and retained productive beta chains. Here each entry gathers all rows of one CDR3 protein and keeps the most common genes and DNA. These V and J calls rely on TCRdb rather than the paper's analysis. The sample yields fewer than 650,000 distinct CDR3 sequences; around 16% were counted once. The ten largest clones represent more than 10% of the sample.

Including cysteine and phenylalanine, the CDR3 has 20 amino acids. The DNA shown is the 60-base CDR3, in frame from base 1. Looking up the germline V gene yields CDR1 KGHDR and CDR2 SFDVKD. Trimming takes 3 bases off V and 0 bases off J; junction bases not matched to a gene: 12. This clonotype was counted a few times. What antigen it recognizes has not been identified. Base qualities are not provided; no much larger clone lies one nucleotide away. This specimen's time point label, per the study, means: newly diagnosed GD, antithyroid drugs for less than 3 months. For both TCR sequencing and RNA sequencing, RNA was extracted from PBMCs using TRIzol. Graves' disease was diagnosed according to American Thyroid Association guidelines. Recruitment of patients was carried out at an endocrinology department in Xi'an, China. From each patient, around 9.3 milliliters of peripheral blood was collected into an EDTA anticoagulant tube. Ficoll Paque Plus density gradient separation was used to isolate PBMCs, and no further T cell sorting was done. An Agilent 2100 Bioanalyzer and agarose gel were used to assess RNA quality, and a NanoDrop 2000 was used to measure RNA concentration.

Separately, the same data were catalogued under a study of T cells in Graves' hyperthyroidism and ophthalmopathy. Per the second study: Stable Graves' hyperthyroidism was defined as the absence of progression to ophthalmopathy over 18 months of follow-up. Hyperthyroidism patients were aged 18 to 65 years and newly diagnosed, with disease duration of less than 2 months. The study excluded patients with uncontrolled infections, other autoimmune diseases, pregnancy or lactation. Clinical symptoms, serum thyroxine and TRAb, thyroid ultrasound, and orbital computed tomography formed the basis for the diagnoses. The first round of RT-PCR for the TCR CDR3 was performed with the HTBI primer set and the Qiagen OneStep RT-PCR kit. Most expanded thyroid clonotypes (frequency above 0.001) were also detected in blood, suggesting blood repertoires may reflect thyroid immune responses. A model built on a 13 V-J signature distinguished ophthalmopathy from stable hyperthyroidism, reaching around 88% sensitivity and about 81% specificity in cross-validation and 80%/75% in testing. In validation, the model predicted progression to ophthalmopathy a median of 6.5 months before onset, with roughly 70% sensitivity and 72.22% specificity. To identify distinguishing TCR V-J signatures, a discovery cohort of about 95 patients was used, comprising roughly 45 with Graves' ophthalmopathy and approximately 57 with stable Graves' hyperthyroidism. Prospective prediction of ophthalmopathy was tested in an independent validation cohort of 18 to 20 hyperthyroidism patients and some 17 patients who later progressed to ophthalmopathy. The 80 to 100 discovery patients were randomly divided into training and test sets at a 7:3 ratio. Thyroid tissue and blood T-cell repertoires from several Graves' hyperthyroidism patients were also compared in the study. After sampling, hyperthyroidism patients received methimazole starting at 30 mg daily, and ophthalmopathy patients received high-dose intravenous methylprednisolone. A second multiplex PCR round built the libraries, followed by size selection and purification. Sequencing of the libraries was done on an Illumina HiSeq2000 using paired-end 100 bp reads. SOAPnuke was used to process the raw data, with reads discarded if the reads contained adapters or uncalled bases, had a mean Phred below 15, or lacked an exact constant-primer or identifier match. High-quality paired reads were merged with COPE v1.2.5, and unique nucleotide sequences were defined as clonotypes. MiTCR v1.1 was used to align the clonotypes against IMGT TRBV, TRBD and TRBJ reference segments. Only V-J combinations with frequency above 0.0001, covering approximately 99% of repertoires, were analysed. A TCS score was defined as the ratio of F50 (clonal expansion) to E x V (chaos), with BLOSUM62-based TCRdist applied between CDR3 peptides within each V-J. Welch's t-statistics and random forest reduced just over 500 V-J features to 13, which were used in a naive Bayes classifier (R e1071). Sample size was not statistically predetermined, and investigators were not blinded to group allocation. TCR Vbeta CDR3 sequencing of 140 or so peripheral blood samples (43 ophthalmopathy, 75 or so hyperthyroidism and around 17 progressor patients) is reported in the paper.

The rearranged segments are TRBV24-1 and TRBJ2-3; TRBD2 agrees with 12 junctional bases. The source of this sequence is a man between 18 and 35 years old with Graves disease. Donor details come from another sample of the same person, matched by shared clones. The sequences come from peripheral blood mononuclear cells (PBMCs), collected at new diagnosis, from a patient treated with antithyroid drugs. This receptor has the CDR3 CATSDPPFRLAGASTDTQYF. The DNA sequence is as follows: TGTGCCACCAGTGATCCACCCTTCAGACTAGCGGGGGCTAGCACAGATACGCAGTATTTT.